Shown below are 17 T cell receptor beta chains from a single sample sequenced in a study of T cells after yellow fever vaccination. MiXCR, run by TCRdb on the 5' RACE reads, gives a single entry per CDR3 protein. Of just under 600,000 distinct CDR3 sequences in the sample, roughly 13% were seen once. This material consisted of PBMCs, taken on the day of the yellow fever booster vaccination. The origin of the receptors is a man aged 25-45 years who received the YFV17D yellow fever vaccine.

The chain carries TRBV12-3 or TRBV12-4 and TRBJ2-2; 8 bases map to TRBD2. The junction had 7 bases not matched to a gene; V was cut back by 3 bases and J by 7 bases. The CDR3 runs to 15 residues. CDR3 sequence (DNA): TGTGCCAGCAGTTTGAGCGGGAGTTTGGGCGGGGAGCTGTTTTTT. Its translation: CASSLSGSLGGELFF.

This clonotype was counted a few times. The V call is TRBV7-2, the J call TRBJ2-5; D is uncertain. CDR1 is SGHTA and CDR2 is FQGNSA in the germline V gene. This CDR3 has 14 amino acids. Between the trimmed V and J ends, which lost 5 bases and 2 bases, there was a span of 12 bases. The CDR3 spells CASSPSWAQETQYF. DNA of the CDR3: TGTGCCAGCAGCCCCTCGTGGGCACAAGAGACCCAGTACTTC.

This sequence joins TRBV24-1 and TRBJ2-7, with D uncertain. CDR1 is KGHDR and CDR2 is SFDVKD in the germline V gene. This CDR3 spans 11 amino acids. V lost 9 bases to trimming and J lost 2 bases, with 7 bases between them. The CDR3 loop is CATEDAYEQYF. The CDR3 DNA sequence: TGTGCCACCGAGGACGCCTACGAGCAGTACTTC.

The chain recombines TRBV19 with TRBJ1-4; maybe TRBD1 (5 bases). V lost 3 bases and J 12 bases, leaving 17 bases between the germline ends. This CDR3 spans 14 amino acids. Germline V gene lookup returns CDR1 LNHDA and CDR2 SQIVND (reference sequence). The CDR3 reads CASSMDTAFGELFF. CDR3 nucleotide sequence: TGTGCCAGTAGTATGGACACAGCCTTTGGGGAACTGTTTTTT.

The chain combines TRBV21-1 with TRBJ1-2. TRBV21-1 is described as a pseudogene. CDR3 length equals 17 residues. The CDR3 sequence is CASPKTIHPGLNYGYTF. Written as DNA, the CDR3 is TGTGCCAGCCCCAAGACCATCCATCCGGGCCTCAACTATGGCTACACCTTC.

The chain combines TRBV11-2 with TRBJ2-2; the D is unclear. Germline CDR1 and CDR2: SGHAT and FQNNGV. The CDR3 is 15 amino acids. V lost 1 base to trimming and J lost 8 bases, with 14 bases between them. As DNA, the CDR3 is TGTGCCAGCAGCTTAGGGCTCGGGCGGTCGGGGGAGCTGTTTTTT. Protein product: CASSLGLGRSGELFF.

This chain joins TRBV18 and TRBJ1-5; D remains unclear. Trimming pared 1 base from V and 4 bases from J, leaving 8 bases between. The CDR3 has 14 residues. Per the germline V gene, CDR1 is KGHSH and CDR2 is LQKENI. DNA of the CDR3: TGTGCCAGCTCACCACAGGAAGTTAATCAGCCCCAGCATTTT. Amino acid sequence: CASSPQEVNQPQHF.

This clonotype has just a few counts. The chain joins TRBV7-2 to TRBJ2-1, with D hard to call. This CDR3 has 15 amino acids. The germline V and J ends were trimmed by 2 bases and 0 bases, with 8 bases remaining between them. Germline lookup yields CDR1 SGHTA and CDR2 FQGNSA. CDR3 nucleotides: TGTGCCAGCAGCTTACGGGCCTTCTCCTACAATGAGCAGTTCTTC. Protein sequence: CASSLRAFSYNEQFF.

The chain couples TRBV18 to TRBJ1-5; D ambiguous. CDR1 and CDR2 from the germline V gene are KGHSH and LQKENI. The V end lost 3 bases, the J end lost 0 bases, and 6 bases lay between the germline ends. The CDR3 consists of 14 residues. Here the CDR3 DNA reads TGTGCCAGCTCACCGGCGAGTAGCAATCAGCCCCAGCATTTT. Encoded protein: CASSPASSNQPQHF.

The chain recombines TRBV20-1 with TRBJ2-4; maybe TRBD2 (5 bases). Trimming left V 4 bases short and J 5 bases short, with 24 bases between. The CDR3 contains 17 residues. Germline V gene lookup returns CDR1 DFQATT and CDR2 SNEGSKA (reference sequence). The CDR3 is CSANNPGLSFAENIQYF. As DNA, the CDR3 is TGCAGTGCTAACAACCCCGGACTGAGTTTTGCCGAAAACATTCAGTACTTC.

J is TRBJ2-3 and V is TRBV28; 11 bases are a match to TRBD2. The CDR3 sequence is 14 residues long. The germline gives CDR1 MDHEN, CDR2 SYDVKM. V was pared by 3 bases and J by 5 bases, with 1 base of the junction left unmatched. The CDR3 DNA sequence: TGTGCCAGCAGTTTTACTAGCGGGAGAGATACGCAGTATTTT. This translates into CASSFTSGRDTQYF.

The table lists this clonotype with a few counts. The chain employs TRBV9 and TRBJ1-1; D call uncertain. Germline CDR1 and CDR2: SGDLS and YYNGEE. Trimming shortened V by 2 bases and J by 1 base, and 12 bases separated the two germline ends. The length of the CDR3 is 15 residues. The CDR3 region has the DNA TGTGCCAGCAGCGTGGGCCAGATGGCGAACACTGAAGCTTTCTTT. Its translation is CASSVGQMANTEAFF.

The rearrangement links TRBV20-1 to TRBJ2-3; D gene uncertain. Germline assignment: CDR1 DFQATT and CDR2 SNEGSKA (reference sequence). The V and J ends lost 1 base and 2 bases respectively, with 1 base between them. CDR3 length: 11 amino acids. This CDR3 reads CSARATDTQYF. In nucleotides, the CDR3 is TGCAGTGCTAGAGCCACAGATACGCAGTATTTT.

This clonotype was seen a few times. The CDR3: CASSHPGLAGTYEQYF. In DNA form, the CDR3 reads TGTGCCAGCAGCCACCCAGGGCTAGCGGGGACCTACGAGCAGTACTTC. The chain employs TRBV3-1 and TRBJ2-7; 9 nucleotides agree with TRBD2. Trimming removed 3 bases from V and 2 bases from J; junction bases left unmatched: 8. Germline V gives CDR1 LGHDT, CDR2 YNNKEL (reference sequence). The CDR3 totals 16 residues.

This clonotype was seen ten or more times. V is TRBV5-6 and J is TRBJ2-3; 14 bases align to TRBD2. Losses at the gene ends were 3 bases for V and 1 base for J; bases not matched to a gene: 7. Germline CDR1 SGHDT, CDR2 YYEEEE. There are 18 residues in the CDR3. The CDR3 nucleotides are TGTGCCAGCAGCTCGGTGACTAGCGGGAGGGCCCGCACAGATACGCAGTATTTT. Encoded protein: CASSSVTSGRARTDTQYF.

In its sample, this clonotype was seen a few times. The V call is TRBV7-9, the J call TRBJ2-6; D unresolved. The CDR3 totals 17 residues. V lost 0 bases and J 0 bases, leaving 9 bases between the germline ends. Germline V gene sequence: CDR1 SEHNR, CDR2 FQNEAQ (reference sequence). The CDR3 DNA is TGTGCCAGCAGCTTAGCAGGCCAAGGCTCTGGGGCCAACGTCCTGACTTTC. Residues: CASSLAGQGSGANVLTF.

This clonotype was picked up a small number of times. The genes are TRBV6-5 and TRBJ2-4; D is unresolved. Germline V gene data show CDR1 as MNHEY and CDR2 as SVGAGI. The CDR3 length is 16 residues. The ends were cut back, 3 bases at V and 0 bases at J, with 12 bases in the middle. The CDR3 coding sequence is TGTGCCAGCAGTTATAGCCTGAACTTAGCCAAAAACATTCAGTACTTC. Its protein product is CASSYSLNLAKNIQYF.